These T cell receptor beta chains were read from a single sample in a study of T cell changes during pregnancy in multiple sclerosis. Here immunoSEQ multiplex PCR was the method, and the copy in TCRdb shows in-frame clones only, minus some. The sample records roughly 120,000 clones, 93% being singletons. The sequencing here drew on peripheral blood, taken before pregnancy. The receptors were sampled from a female donor with multiple sclerosis, enrolled in a pregnancy study. The CDR3 runs from the conserved cysteine through the conserved F or W. Fields, in order: D gene, clone size, V gene, J gene, CDR3 DNA, CDR3 protein. D genes are given only for firm matches. Rows may omit the clone size; those that give it use once, few, many or a size class.

D gene: TRBD1
clone size: NA
V gene: TRBV2
J gene: TRBJ2-1
CDR3 DNA: TGTGCCAGCAGATGGACAGGGGGAAGCTCCTACAATGAGCAGTTCTTC
CDR3 protein: CASRWTGGSSYNEQFF

D gene: TRBD1
clone size: once
V gene: TRBV2
J gene: TRBJ1-1
CDR3 DNA: TGTGCCAGCAGTGAAGGGGACAGGTTGAACACTGAAGCTTTCTTT
CDR3 protein: CASSEGDRLNTEAFF

D gene: NA
clone size: few
V gene: TRBV9
J gene: TRBJ2-3
CDR3 DNA: TGTGCCAGCAGCGTAGCTGCGGCTGGCGGCACAGATACGCAGTATTTT
CDR3 protein: CASSVAAAGGTDTQYF

D gene: NA
clone size: NA
V gene: TRBV7-2
J gene: TRBJ1-5
CDR3 DNA: TGTGCCAGCAGCTTAGTGGTTGGCCAGCCCCAGCATTTT
CDR3 protein: CASSLVVGQPQHF

D gene: NA
clone size: NA
V gene: TRBV4-1
J gene: TRBJ2-5
CDR3 DNA: TGCGCCAGCAGCCAGGAAACCCAACGAATGGGGGGATGGGAGACCCAGTACTTC
CDR3 protein: CASSQETQRMGGWETQYF

D gene: TRBD2
clone size: once
V gene: TRBV6-1
J gene: TRBJ2-3
CDR3 DNA: TGTGCCAGCAGTGGACTAGCGGGCCTCACAGATACGCAGTATTTT
CDR3 protein: CASSGLAGLTDTQYF

D gene: TRBD1
clone size: NA
V gene: TRBV19
J gene: TRBJ2-7
CDR3 DNA: TGTGCCAGTAGTGTTCATCAAGCGAGGGACAGGGGGAGCGAGCAGTACTTC
CDR3 protein: CASSVHQARDRGSEQYF

D gene: NA
clone size: NA
V gene: TRBV30
J gene: TRBJ1-2
CDR3 DNA: TGTGCCTGGAGTTTGGGGACAAACTATGGCTACACCTTC
CDR3 protein: CAWSLGTNYGYTF

D gene: TRBD2
clone size: NA
V gene: TRBV7-9
J gene: TRBJ2-7
CDR3 DNA: TGTGCCAGCAGCGCTACAGGGGCTGCGGGACTAGCCTCCGAGCAGTACTTC
CDR3 protein: CASSATGAAGLASEQYF

D gene: TRBD1
clone size: NA
V gene: TRBV4-2
J gene: TRBJ2-7
CDR3 DNA: TGTGCCAGCAGCCAAACCGGGACAGGGGGGCACGAGCAGTACTTC
CDR3 protein: CASSQTGTGGHEQYF

D gene: NA
clone size: few
V gene: TRBV5-4
J gene: TRBJ1-2
CDR3 DNA: TGTGCCAGCAGCATGACAGAGCGAAACTATGGCTACACCTTC
CDR3 protein: CASSMTERNYGYTF

D gene: TRBD2
clone size: NA
V gene: TRBV2
J gene: TRBJ2-1
CDR3 DNA: TGTGCCAGCAGTGTGGGGCCTAGCGGGAGGGCTACGAATGAGCAGTTCTTC
CDR3 protein: CASSVGPSGRATNEQFF

D gene: TRBD2
clone size: NA
V gene: TRBV9
J gene: TRBJ2-2
CDR3 DNA: TGTGCCAGCAGCGTAGAACTAGCGGGTACCGGGGAGCTGTTTTTT
CDR3 protein: CASSVELAGTGELFF

D gene: TRBD1
clone size: NA
V gene: TRBV11-3
J gene: TRBJ2-2
CDR3 DNA: TGTGCCAGCAGCTTCCAGGGGGACACCGGGGAGCTGTTTTTT
CDR3 protein: CASSFQGDTGELFF

D gene: NA
clone size: NA
V gene: TRBV29-1
J gene: TRBJ2-1
CDR3 DNA: TGCAGCGTTGAAGATAAATTAGGGACTTTTCGGGGTGGGAATGAGCAGTTCTTC
CDR3 protein: CSVEDKLGTFRGGNEQFF

D gene: TRBD1
clone size: NA
V gene: TRBV9
J gene: TRBJ1-2
CDR3 DNA: TGTGCCAGCAGCCCAAGAGACAGGGAATGGGGCTACACCTTC
CDR3 protein: CASSPRDREWGYTF

D gene: NA
clone size: NA
V gene: TRBV6-5
J gene: TRBJ1-1
CDR3 DNA: TGTGCCAGCGACGCGGGGGTTGCTAACACTGAAGCTTTCTTT
CDR3 protein: CASDAGVANTEAFF

D gene: TRBD1
clone size: NA
V gene: TRBV7-3
J gene: TRBJ1-2
CDR3 DNA: TGTGCCAGCAGCTTTTCAGAGGGCAGGGGGAACCATGGCTACACCTTC
CDR3 protein: CASSFSEGRGNHGYTF

D gene: NA
clone size: NA
V gene: TRBV29-1
J gene: TRBJ1-1
CDR3 DNA: TGCAGCGCCGAAGGGGGGGCGGAGGACACTGAAGCTTTCTTT
CDR3 protein: CSAEGGAEDTEAFF

D gene: NA
clone size: once
V gene: TRBV28
J gene: TRBJ1-5
CDR3 DNA: TGTGCCAGCAGTTTAAGGAGGAGGGGAGGAAGCAATCAGCCCCAGCATTTT
CDR3 protein: CASSLRRRGGSNQPQHF

D gene: TRBD1
clone size: NA
V gene: TRBV19
J gene: TRBJ2-2
CDR3 DNA: TGTGCCAGTAGTTCCCGGGGGACAGGGATAGCCGGGGAGCTGTTTTTT
CDR3 protein: CASSSRGTGIAGELFF

D gene: TRBD1
clone size: NA
V gene: TRBV30
J gene: TRBJ2-7
CDR3 DNA: TGTGCCTGGAGTCAATCCGGGACAGGGTTCCCCCACGAGCAGTACTTC
CDR3 protein: CAWSQSGTGFPHEQYF

D gene: NA
clone size: NA
V gene: TRBV6-5
J gene: TRBJ1-3
CDR3 DNA: TGTGCCAGCAAACCGAGGGTCCCCTCTGGAAACACCATATATTTT
CDR3 protein: CASKPRVPSGNTIYF

D gene: NA
clone size: NA
V gene: TRBV27
J gene: TRBJ1-2
CDR3 DNA: TGTGCCAGCAGTTTTACCAGGGAATATGGCTACACCTTC
CDR3 protein: CASSFTREYGYTF

D gene: NA
clone size: NA
V gene: TRBV6-5
J gene: TRBJ1-5
CDR3 DNA: TGTGCCAGCAGTCCGGGTCGGGAGGGTGGCCAGCCCCAGCATTTT
CDR3 protein: CASSPGREGGQPQHF

D gene: NA
clone size: NA
V gene: TRBV2
J gene: TRBJ2-2
CDR3 DNA: TGTGCCAGCAGTGAACAGACCAGGGCGATCGGGGAGCTGTTTTTT
CDR3 protein: CASSEQTRAIGELFF

D gene: TRBD1
clone size: NA
V gene: TRBV28
J gene: TRBJ2-7
CDR3 DNA: TGTGCCAGCAGTTCGTCCGGGACAGCCCGGGAGTACTTC
CDR3 protein: CASSSSGTAREYF